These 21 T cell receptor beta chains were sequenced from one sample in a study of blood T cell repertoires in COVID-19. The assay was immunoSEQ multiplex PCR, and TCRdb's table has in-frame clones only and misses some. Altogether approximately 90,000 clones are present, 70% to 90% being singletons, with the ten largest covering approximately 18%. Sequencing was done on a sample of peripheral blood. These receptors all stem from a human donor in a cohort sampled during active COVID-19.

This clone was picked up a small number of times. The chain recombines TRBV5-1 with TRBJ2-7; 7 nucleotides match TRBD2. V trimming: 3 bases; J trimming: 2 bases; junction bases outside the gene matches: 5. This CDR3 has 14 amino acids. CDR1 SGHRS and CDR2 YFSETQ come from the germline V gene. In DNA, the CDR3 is TGCGCCAGCAGCTCATCCGGGAGGACCTACGAGCAGTACTTC. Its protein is CASSSSGRTYEQYF.

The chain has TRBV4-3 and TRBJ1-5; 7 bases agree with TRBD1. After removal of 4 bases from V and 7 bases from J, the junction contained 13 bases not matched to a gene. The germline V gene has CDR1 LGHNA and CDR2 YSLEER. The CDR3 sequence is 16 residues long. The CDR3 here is CASSPRNRGRDQPQHF. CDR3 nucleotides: TGCGCCAGCAGCCCCAGAAACAGGGGACGGGACCAGCCCCAGCATTTT.

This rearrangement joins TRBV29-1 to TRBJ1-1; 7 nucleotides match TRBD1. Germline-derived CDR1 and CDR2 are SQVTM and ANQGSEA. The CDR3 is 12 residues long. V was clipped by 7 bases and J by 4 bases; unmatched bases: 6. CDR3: CSGTTGATEAFF. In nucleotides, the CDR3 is TGCAGCGGTACTACAGGGGCCACTGAAGCTTTCTTT.

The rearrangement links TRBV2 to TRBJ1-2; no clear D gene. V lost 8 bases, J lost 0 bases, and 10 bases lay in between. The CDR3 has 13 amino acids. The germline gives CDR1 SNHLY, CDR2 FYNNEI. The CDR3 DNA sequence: TGTGCCAGCGCATACAGAACTAACTATGGCTACACCTTC. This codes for CASAYRTNYGYTF.

CDR3 residues: CASSLTQATTYEQYF. CDR3 sequence (DNA): TGCGCCAGCAGCCTAACACAGGCCACTACCTACGAGCAGTACTTC. The V and J genes are TRBV4-1 and TRBJ2-7, with D perhaps TRBD1 (5 bases). With 4 bases removed from V and 2 bases from J, the gap between germline ends came to 15 bases. The CDR3 extends over 15 amino acids. Per germline, CDR1 MGHRA and CDR2 YSYEKL.

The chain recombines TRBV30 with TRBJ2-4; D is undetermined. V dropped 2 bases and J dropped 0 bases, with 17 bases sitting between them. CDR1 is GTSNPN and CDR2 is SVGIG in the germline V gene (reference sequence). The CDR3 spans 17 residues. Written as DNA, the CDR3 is TGTGCCTGGAGTTCAGGTCAAACCATGATAGCCAAAAACATTCAGTACTTC. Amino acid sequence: CAWSSGQTMIAKNIQYF.

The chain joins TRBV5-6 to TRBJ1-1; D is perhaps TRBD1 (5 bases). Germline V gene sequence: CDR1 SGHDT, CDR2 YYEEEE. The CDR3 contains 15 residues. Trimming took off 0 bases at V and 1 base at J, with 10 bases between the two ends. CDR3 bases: TGTGCCAGCAGCTTGGGGCTTCAGGGGAACACTGAAGCTTTCTTT. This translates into CASSLGLQGNTEAFF.

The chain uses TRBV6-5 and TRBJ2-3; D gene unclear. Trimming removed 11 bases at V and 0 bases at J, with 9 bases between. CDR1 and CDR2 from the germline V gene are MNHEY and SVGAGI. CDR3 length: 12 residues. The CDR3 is CASTLSTDTQYF. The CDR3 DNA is TGTGCCTCGACTTTAAGCACAGATACGCAGTATTTT.

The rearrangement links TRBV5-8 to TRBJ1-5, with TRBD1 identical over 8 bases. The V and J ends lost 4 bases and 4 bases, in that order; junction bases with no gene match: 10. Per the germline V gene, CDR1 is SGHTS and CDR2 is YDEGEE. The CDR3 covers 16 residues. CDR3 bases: TGTGCCAGCAGCAAAGGACAGGGATACAAAAATCAGCCCCAGCATTTT. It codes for CASSKGQGYKNQPQHF.

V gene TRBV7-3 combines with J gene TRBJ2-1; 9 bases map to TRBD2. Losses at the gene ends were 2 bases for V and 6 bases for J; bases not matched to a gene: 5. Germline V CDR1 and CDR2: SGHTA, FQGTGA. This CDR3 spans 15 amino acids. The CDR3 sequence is CASSLGSGGFNEQFF. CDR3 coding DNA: TGTGCCAGCAGCTTAGGTAGCGGGGGTTTCAATGAGCAGTTCTTC. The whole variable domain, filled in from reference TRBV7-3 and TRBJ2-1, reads GAGVSQTPSNKVTEKGKYVELRCDPISGHTALYWYRQSLGQGPEFLIYFQGTGAADDSGLPNDRFFAVRPEGSVSTLKIQRTERGDSAVYLCASSLGSGGFNEQFFGPGTRLTVL.

The CDR3 nucleotides read TGTGCCAGTAGTACGACAGGTCAGGCTACGCAGTATTTT. Residues: CASSTTGQATQYF. The rearrangement links TRBV19 to TRBJ2-3; D perhaps matches TRBD1 (6 bases). CDR3 size: 13 residues. Per the germline V gene, CDR1 is LNHDA and CDR2 is SQIVND (reference sequence). V was clipped by 4 bases and J by 8 bases, with 13 bases between them. Full variable domain (outside the CDR3, taken from reference TRBV19 and TRBJ2-3): DGGITQSPKYLFRKEGQNVTLSCEQNLNHDAMYWYRQDPGQGLRLIYYSQIVNDFQKGDIAEGYSVSREKKESFPLTVTSAQKNPTAFYLCASSTTGQATQYFGPGTRLTVL.

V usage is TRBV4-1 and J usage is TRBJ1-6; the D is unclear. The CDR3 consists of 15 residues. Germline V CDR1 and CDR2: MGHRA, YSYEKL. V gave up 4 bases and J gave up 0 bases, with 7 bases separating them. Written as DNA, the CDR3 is TGCGCCAGCAGCCGCGATCGCTCCTATAATTCACCCCTCCACTTT. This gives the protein CASSRDRSYNSPLHF.

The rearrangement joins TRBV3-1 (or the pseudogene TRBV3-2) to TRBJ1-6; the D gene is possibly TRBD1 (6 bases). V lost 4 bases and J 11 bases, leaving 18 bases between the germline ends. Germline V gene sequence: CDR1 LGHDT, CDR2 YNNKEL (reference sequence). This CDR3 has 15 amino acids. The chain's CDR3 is CASSRNRDRMTPLHF. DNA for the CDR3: TGTGCCAGCAGCCGGAACAGGGATCGTATGACACCCCTCCACTTT.

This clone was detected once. The CDR3 sequence is CAISRALNTEAFF. DNA for the CDR3: TGTGCCATAAGCAGGGCCTTGAACACTGAAGCTTTCTTT. The chain uses TRBV6-5 and TRBJ1-1; maybe TRBD1 (5 bases). CDR1 MNHEY and CDR2 SVGAGI come from the germline V gene. The CDR3 has 13 residues. V was shortened by 10 bases and J by 0 bases, with 12 bases between the two germline ends.

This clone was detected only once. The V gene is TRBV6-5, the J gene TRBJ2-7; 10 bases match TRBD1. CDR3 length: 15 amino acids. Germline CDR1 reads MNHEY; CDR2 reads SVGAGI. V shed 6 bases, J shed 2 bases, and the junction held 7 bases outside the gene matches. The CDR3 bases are TGTGCCAGCAGCGCGTGGGACAGGGGAACCTACGAGCAGTACTTC. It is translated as CASSAWDRGTYEQYF.

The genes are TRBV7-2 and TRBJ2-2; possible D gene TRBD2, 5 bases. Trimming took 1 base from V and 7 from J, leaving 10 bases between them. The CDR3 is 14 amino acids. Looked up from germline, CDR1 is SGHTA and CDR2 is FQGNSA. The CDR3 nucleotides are TGTGCCAGCAGCTTAGGGCTCCGGGGCGGGGAGCTGTTTTTT. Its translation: CASSLGLRGGELFF.

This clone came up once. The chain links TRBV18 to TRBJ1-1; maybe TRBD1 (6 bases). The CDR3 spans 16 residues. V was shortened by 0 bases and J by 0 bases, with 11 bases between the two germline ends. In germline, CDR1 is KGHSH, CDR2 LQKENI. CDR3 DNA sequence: TGTGCCAGCTCACCACCGGGAGGGGGGGTGAACACTGAAGCTTTCTTT. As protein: CASSPPGGGVNTEAFF. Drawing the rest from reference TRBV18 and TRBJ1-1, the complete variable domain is NAGVMQNPRHLVRRRGQEARLRCSPMKGHSHVYWYRQLPEEGLKFMVYLQKENIIDESGMPKERFSAEFPKEGPSILRIQQVVRGDSAAYFCASSPPGGGVNTEAFFGQGTRLTVV.

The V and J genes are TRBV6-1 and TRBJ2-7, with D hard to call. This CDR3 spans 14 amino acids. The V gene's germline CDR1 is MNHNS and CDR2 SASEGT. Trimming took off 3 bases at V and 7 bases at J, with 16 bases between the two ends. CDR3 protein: CASSEDPRRWEQYF. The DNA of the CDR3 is TGTGCCAGCAGTGAGGATCCCCGCAGGTGGGAGCAGTACTTC.

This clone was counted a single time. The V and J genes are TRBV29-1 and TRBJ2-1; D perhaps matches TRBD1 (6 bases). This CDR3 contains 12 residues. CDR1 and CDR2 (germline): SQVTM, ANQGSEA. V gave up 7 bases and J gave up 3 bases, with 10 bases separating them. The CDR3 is CSASTGYNEQFF. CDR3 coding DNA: TGCAGCGCCTCGACAGGCTACAATGAGCAGTTCTTC.

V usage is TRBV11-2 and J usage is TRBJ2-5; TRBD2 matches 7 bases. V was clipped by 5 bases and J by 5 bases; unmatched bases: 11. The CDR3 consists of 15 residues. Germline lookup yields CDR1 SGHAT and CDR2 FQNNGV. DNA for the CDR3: TGTGCCAGCAGCCATCCTACGACTAGCAGGGAGACCCAGTACTTC. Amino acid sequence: CASSHPTTSRETQYF. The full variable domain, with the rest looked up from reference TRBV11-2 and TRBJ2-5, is EAGVAQSPRYKIIEKRQSVAFWCNPISGHATLYWYQQILGQGPKLLIQFQNNGVVDDSQLPKDRFSAERLKGVDSTLKIQPAKLEDSAVYLCASSHPTTSRETQYFGPGTRLLVL.

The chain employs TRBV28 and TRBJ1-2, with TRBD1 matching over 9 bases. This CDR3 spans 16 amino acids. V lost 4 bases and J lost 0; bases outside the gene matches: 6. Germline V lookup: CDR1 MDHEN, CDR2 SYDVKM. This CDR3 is CASSSGTGPTNYGYTF. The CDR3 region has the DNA TGTGCCAGCAGTTCCGGGACAGGGCCAACTAACTATGGCTACACCTTC.